This T cell receptor beta chain was sequenced in a study of pediatric ulcerative colitis. Colonoscopy and blood draw happened at the same time. The survey-level immunoSEQ assay was used. Up to 500,000 reads were sequenced per sample. Generated by immunoSEQ multiplex PCR, the TCRdb table keeps only in-frame clones and is missing some. The data show 60,000 or so clones, with 75% to 85% seen just once and around 5.2% held by the top ten. J lost 2 bases, V lost 4 bases, and 11 bases had no gene match. The CDR3 extends over 17 amino acids. Germline CDR1 SEHNR, CDR2 FQNEAQ (reference sequence). Findings and limits, study-wide: In rectum, acute severe colitis had expanded clones and less diversity.

Details on this clone: Its antigen is still unknown.

The rearrangement joins TRBV7-9 to TRBJ1-5; TRBD1 aligns across 7 bases. The material sequenced was blood. The source of this sequence is a boy aged 5-17 years with moderate ulcerative colitis. The CDR3 sequence is CASSSRATGAGNQPQHF. In DNA form, the CDR3 reads TGTGCCAGCAGCTCTAGAGCAACAGGGGCCGGCAATCAGCCCCAGCATTTT. Full variable domain (missing parts from reference TRBV7-9 and TRBJ1-5): DTGVSQNPRHKITKRGQNVTFRCDPISEHNRLYWYRQTLGQGPEFLTYFQNEAQLEKSRLLSDRFSAERPKGSFSTLEIQRTEQGDSAMYLCASSSRATGAGNQPQHFGDGTRLSIL.